The rows below give T cell receptor beta chains drawn from one sample of a study of T cell responses to AZD1222 COVID-19 vaccine. The table came from immunoSEQ multiplex PCR; TCRdb's copy has only in-frame clones and leaves some out. Among more than 100,000 clones listed, roughly 90% were seen once. Sample: peripheral blood, taken on day 0 of AZD1222 vaccination. The receptors shown here come from an adult in good health. The CDR3 runs from the conserved cysteine through the conserved F or W.

J,V,CDR3
TRBJ1-5,TRBV24-1,CATGEGNQPQHF
TRBJ2-7,TRBV21-1,CASSLWDRGLHEQYF
TRBJ1-1,TRBV18,CASYRPTNTEAFF
TRBJ1-2,TRBV24-1,CATSDLSGGGYTF
TRBJ1-2,TRBV7-2,CASSSRGYGYTF
TRBJ2-1,TRBV11-3,CASSLERGSGATSSYNEQFF
TRBJ2-1,TRBV27,CASSQSGSSYNEQFF
TRBJ2-7,TRBV3-1/TRBV3-2,CASSQGRGYEQYF
TRBJ1-2,TRBV30,CACRTPGTGAIGYTF
TRBJ2-1,TRBV10-1,CASSEGLAGGLYNEQFF
TRBJ2-5,TRBV27,CASSATTSGAGETQYF
TRBJ2-1,TRBV11-3,CASSLGTSGSRFF
TRBJ1-4,TRBV5-1,CASSLRTENEKLFF
TRBJ1-2,TRBV5-1,CASSFYRGAKGYTF
TRBJ1-1,TRBV14,CASTPRIQGSTEAFF
TRBJ1-1,TRBV9,CASSLTGTPNTEAFF
TRBJ2-1,TRBV10-2,CASSSSGSYNEQFF
TRBJ1-3,TRBV9,CASSVDVSGNTIYF
TRBJ1-2,TRBV7-2,CASSRTGRLGYTF
TRBJ1-5,TRBV5-1,CASSLALNQPQHF
TRBJ1-2,TRBV19,CASSRDLGPNYGYTF
TRBJ2-7,TRBV28,CASSLGQRGYEQYF
TRBJ1-2,TRBV6-5,CASSRQGFYTF
TRBJ2-6,TRBV28,CASSLTRAGANVLTF
TRBJ2-7,TRBV5-6,CASSLRPYEQYF
TRBJ2-1,TRBV27,CASSWGPYNEQFF
TRBJ1-1,TRBV5-1,CASSLLGSENTEAFF
TRBJ1-5,TRBV4-1,CASSQVVNSNQPQHF
TRBJ2-7,TRBV19,CATSRGIPPKYEQYF
TRBJ2-3,TRBV4-1,CASSQQLGTSGRTDTQYF
TRBJ1-2,TRBV6-5,CASSLTQNYGYTF